This TCR beta chain derives from a study of T-cell memory formation after mild COVID-19. Study information: TCR clusters mostly belonged to single donors. Study findings and constraints: Day 15 to 85 contracting clones showed balanced CD4/CD8; day 15 to 37 expanders favored CD4+.

A few counts support this clonotype. Its antigen is unidentified. TCR alpha and TCR beta cDNA libraries with sample barcodes and UMIs came from 5'RACE using constant-segment primers. TCRdb re-derived calls from the 5' RACE reads in MiXCR, one entry per CDR3 protein. Of around 190,000 distinct CDR3 sequences detected, around a sixth appear once; the ten largest clones hold more than 3%. V lost 1 base to trimming and J lost 5 bases; unmatched junction nucleotides: 5. The CDR3 runs 15 residues. The germline gives CDR1 SGHRS, CDR2 YFSETQ. The material sequenced was PBMCs or a T cell subset sorted from them (not recorded which). The genes are TRBV5-1 and TRBJ2-3, with 9 bases lining up with TRBD1. This TCR came from a man between 18 and 29 years old who had mild COVID-19 (a few samples of this study predate the infection). Cell type and time point are not known. As DNA, the CDR3 is TGCGCCAGCAGCTTGTCCACAGGGGGCCAAGATACGCAGTATTTT. It yields the protein CASSLSTGGQDTQYF.